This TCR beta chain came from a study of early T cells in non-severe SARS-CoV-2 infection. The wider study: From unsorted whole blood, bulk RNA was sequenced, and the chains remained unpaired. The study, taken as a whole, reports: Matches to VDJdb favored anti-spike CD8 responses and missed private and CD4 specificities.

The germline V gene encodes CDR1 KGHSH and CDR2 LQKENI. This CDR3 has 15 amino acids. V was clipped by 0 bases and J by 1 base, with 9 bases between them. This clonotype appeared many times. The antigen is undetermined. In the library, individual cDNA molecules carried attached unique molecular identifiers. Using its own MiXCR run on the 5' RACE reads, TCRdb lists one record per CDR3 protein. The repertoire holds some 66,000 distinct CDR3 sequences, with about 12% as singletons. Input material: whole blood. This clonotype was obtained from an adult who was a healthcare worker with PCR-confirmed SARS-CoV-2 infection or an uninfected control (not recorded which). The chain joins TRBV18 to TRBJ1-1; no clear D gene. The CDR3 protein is CASSPPKGENTEAFF. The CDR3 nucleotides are TGTGCCAGCTCACCACCAAAGGGAGAGAACACTGAAGCTTTCTTT.